The T cell receptor beta chain under discussion was sequenced for a study of shared clonotypes between healthy human individuals. The V gene's germline CDR1 is SGHAT and CDR2 FQNNGV. Trimming took 5 bases from V and 6 from J, leaving 19 bases between them. The CDR3 is 15 residues long. Clones were sequenced by immunoSEQ multiplex PCR, and TCRdb holds only the in-frame ones, with some missing. The repertoire has around 2,000,000 clones, about 95% of them found once; the top ten carry roughly 1%. As defined, naive CD8 cells were CD45RO-negative and positively selected for CCR7, with terminally differentiated effector memory CD45RA+ cells excluded.

The chain uses TRBV11-2 and TRBJ1-1; TRBD1 might be the D (5 bases). The receptor was derived from a man aged 18 to 29 in good health. The sequencing input was naive CD8+ T cells sorted from blood. In DNA form, the CDR3 reads TGTGCCAGCAGCCGCCAGCAGGGCGGGTGGCCTGAAGCTTTCTTT. Encoded protein: CASSRQQGGWPEAFF.